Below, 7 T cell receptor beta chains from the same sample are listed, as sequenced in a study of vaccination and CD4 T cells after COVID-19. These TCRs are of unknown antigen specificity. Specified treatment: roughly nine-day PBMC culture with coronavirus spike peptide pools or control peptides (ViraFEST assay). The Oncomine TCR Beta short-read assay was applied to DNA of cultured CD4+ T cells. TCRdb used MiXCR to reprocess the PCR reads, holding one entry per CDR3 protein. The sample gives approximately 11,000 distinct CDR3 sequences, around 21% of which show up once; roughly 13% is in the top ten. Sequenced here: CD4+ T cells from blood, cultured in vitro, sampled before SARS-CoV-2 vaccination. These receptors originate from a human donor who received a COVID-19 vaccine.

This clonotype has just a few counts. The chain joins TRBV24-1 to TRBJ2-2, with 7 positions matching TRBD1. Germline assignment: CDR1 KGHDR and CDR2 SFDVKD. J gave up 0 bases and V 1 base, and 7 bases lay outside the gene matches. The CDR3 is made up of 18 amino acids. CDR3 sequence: CATSDLSLDRPNTGELFF. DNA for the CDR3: TGTGCCACCAGTGATTTATCACTGGACAGGCCGAACACCGGGGAGCTGTTTTTT.

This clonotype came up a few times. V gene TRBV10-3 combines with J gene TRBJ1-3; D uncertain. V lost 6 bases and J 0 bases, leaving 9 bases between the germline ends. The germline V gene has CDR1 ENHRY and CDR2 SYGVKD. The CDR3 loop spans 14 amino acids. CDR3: CAIRAASSGNTIYF. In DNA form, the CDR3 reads TGTGCCATCAGAGCAGCCTCCTCTGGAAACACCATATATTTT.

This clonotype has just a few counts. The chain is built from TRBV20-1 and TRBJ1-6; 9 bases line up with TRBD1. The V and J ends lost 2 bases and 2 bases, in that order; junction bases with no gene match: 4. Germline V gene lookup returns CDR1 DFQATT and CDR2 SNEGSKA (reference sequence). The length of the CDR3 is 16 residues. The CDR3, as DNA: TGCAGTGCTAGATCCGGGACAGGGACCTATAATTCACCCCTCCACTTT. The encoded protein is CSARSGTGTYNSPLHF.

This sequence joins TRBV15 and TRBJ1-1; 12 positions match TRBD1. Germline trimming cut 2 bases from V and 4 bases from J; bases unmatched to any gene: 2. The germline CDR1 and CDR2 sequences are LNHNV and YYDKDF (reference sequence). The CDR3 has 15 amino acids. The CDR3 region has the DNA TGTGCCACCAGCAGACCGGGACAGGGGGCCACTGAAGCTTTCTTT. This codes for CATSRPGQGATEAFF.

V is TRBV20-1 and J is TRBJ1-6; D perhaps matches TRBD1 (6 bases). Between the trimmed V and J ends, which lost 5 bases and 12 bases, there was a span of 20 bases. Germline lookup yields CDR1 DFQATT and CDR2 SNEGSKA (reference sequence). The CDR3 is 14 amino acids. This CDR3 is CSAAKGGGLEPLHF. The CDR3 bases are TGCAGTGCTGCAAAAGGGGGGGGACTGGAACCCCTCCACTTT.

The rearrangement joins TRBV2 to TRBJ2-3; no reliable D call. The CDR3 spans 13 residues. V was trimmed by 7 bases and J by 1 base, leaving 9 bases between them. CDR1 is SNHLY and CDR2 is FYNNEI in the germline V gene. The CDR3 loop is CASKNPGTDTQYF. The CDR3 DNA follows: TGTGCCAGCAAGAACCCGGGCACAGATACGCAGTATTTT.

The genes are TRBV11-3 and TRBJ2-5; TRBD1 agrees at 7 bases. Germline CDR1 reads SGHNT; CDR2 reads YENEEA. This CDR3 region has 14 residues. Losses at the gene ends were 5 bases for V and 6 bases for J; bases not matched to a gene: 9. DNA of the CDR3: TGTGCCAGCAGCCCCCAGCCGACAGGGAAGACCCAGTACTTC. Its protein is CASSPQPTGKTQYF. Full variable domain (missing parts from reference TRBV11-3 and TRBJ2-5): EAGVVQSPRYKIIEKKQPVAFWCNPISGHNTLYWYLQNLGQGPELLIRYENEEAVDDSQLPKDRFSAERLKGVDSTLKIQPAELGDSAVYLCASSPQPTGKTQYFGPGTRLLVL.